The rows below give T cell receptor beta chains drawn from one sample of a study of T cell responses to AZD1222 COVID-19 vaccine. Assay used: immunoSEQ multiplex PCR; TCRdb lists only in-frame clones, some missing. The table records around 99,000 clones, approximately 89% of them present only once. Sequencing was performed on peripheral blood, taken 28 days after the second AZD1222 dose. These receptors were taken from an adult who received the AZD1222 COVID-19 vaccine. CDR3s include the opening cysteine and the closing phenylalanine or tryptophan. A D gene is named only where the DNA matches it firmly. Clone size is given for some rows only: seen once, a few or many times, or a class if the clone is expanded.

cdr3_nt | cdr3_aa | v_call | d_call | j_call | clone_size
TGTGCCAGCAGTTCTGAGGGAATTAATCAGCCCCAGCATTTT | CASSSEGINQPQHF | TRBV28 | . | TRBJ1-5 | once
TGTGCCAGCAGCCAAGTCAATGAAGCTTTCTTT | CASSQVNEAFF | TRBV6-2/TRBV6-3 | . | TRBJ1-1 | .
TGTGCCAGCCGGCCCGTTGGTGAGCAGTTCTTC | CASRPVGEQFF | TRBV2 | . | TRBJ2-1 | .
TGTGCCAGCAGTGAGGACACCCCTGGCAATCAGCCCCAGCATTTT | CASSEDTPGNQPQHF | TRBV2 | . | TRBJ1-5 | .
TGCGCCAGCAGCTTGGCCCCGGGTGATACGCAGTATTTT | CASSLAPGDTQYF | TRBV5-1 | . | TRBJ2-3 | .
TGTGCCAGTAGTAAGACAGGGATAGCCTACAATGAGCAGTTCTTC | CASSKTGIAYNEQFF | TRBV19 | TRBD1 | TRBJ2-1 | .
TGTGCCAGCAGCCAAGAACCGGCTATGGCTGGAGAGACCCAGTACTTC | CASSQEPAMAGETQYF | TRBV4-2 | . | TRBJ2-5 | .
TGTGCCAGCAGCTCGAGACAGGGGGCCGTCACTGAAGCTTTCTTT | CASSSRQGAVTEAFF | TRBV11-2 | TRBD1 | TRBJ1-1 | .
TGTGCCAGCAGCTTAAGTCCCGCGATTCAGACTGAAGCTTTCTTT | CASSLSPAIQTEAFF | TRBV7-2 | . | TRBJ1-1 | .
TGTGCCGGGGGGACAGCAGAATACGAGCAGTACTTC | CAGGTAEYEQYF | TRBV6-5 | . | TRBJ2-7 | many
TGCAGCGTACGGGGAGAGTACACCGGGGAGCTGTTTTTT | CSVRGEYTGELFF | TRBV29-1 | . | TRBJ2-2 | .
TGTGCCTGGAGCCAACGGACACCTAGCTCCTATAATTCACCCCTCCACTTT | CAWSQRTPSSYNSPLHF | TRBV30 | . | TRBJ1-6 | .
TGTGCCAGCAGCTTGGAGGTGGGGTTGCAGTACTTC | CASSLEVGLQYF | TRBV5-4 | . | TRBJ2-7 | .
TGTGCCAGCAGCCAAGGGACTCCCCTAAATCAGCCCCAGCATTTT | CASSQGTPLNQPQHF | TRBV3-1/TRBV3-2 | . | TRBJ1-5 | once
TGTGCCAGCAGCTCGCTATTAGGAGCTTTCTTT | CASSSLLGAFF | TRBV3-1/TRBV3-2 | . | TRBJ1-1 | .
TGTGCCAGCAGCCAAGATCAGGGGGCGCGGACTGAAGCTTTCTTT | CASSQDQGARTEAFF | TRBV3-1/TRBV3-2 | TRBD1 | TRBJ1-1 | .
TGTGCCAGCAGTGGTTGGACAGCTACGAATCAGCCCCAGCATTTT | CASSGWTATNQPQHF | TRBV6-1 | . | TRBJ1-5 | .
TGTGCCAGCAGCTTAGAAAACATAAAGAACACTGAAGCTTTCTTT | CASSLENIKNTEAFF | TRBV7-8 | . | TRBJ1-1 | .
TGTGCCAGCACCCGTCCGGATGTTTTCACCGGGGAGCTGTTTTTT | CASTRPDVFTGELFF | TRBV7-8 | . | TRBJ2-2 | .
TGTGCCTGGAGTGAATCTGAAGCTTTCTTT | CAWSESEAFF | TRBV30 | . | TRBJ1-1 | .
TGTGCCAGCAGCTTATTTTCGGCAGGAGGCACAGATACGCAGTATTTT | CASSLFSAGGTDTQYF | TRBV7-6 | . | TRBJ2-3 | .
TGTGCCAGTAGTATACCAGGGTGGGCCGGGGAGCTGTTTTTT | CASSIPGWAGELFF | TRBV19 | . | TRBJ2-2 | .
TGCAGTGCTAGTCGCACCTCAACTAGCGGGAGGCGAGAGACCCAGTACTTC | CSASRTSTSGRRETQYF | TRBV20-1 | TRBD2 | TRBJ2-5 | .